This TCR beta chain was documented in a study of shared clonotypes between healthy human individuals. Study-wide points: Large depth notwithstanding, sorted-subset sequencing proved incomplete by rarefaction. Non-shared clonotypes showed lower generation probabilities than clonotypes common to all four donors.

Notes on this clone: Its cognate antigen is unknown.

Every subset had its genomic DNA shared out evenly among several immunoSEQ plates. Assay used: immunoSEQ multiplex PCR; TCRdb lists only in-frame clones, some missing. Among under 1,100,000 clones listed, approximately 70% were seen once. Germline CDR1 MGHRA, CDR2 YSYEKL. This CDR3 is built from 15 residues. V lost 3 bases and J lost 1, with 11 bases in between. The chain joins TRBV4-1 to TRBJ2-3, with D tentatively TRBD1 or TRBD2 (5 bases each). The sequenced material came from memory CD4+ T cells sorted from blood. Subset defined: CD45RA-negative fraction. The receptor's source is a man between 18 and 29 years old in good health. The CDR3 sequence is CASSQPGPGTDTQYF. The DNA for the CDR3 is TGCGCCAGCAGCCAGCCGGGACCAGGCACAGATACGCAGTATTTT.